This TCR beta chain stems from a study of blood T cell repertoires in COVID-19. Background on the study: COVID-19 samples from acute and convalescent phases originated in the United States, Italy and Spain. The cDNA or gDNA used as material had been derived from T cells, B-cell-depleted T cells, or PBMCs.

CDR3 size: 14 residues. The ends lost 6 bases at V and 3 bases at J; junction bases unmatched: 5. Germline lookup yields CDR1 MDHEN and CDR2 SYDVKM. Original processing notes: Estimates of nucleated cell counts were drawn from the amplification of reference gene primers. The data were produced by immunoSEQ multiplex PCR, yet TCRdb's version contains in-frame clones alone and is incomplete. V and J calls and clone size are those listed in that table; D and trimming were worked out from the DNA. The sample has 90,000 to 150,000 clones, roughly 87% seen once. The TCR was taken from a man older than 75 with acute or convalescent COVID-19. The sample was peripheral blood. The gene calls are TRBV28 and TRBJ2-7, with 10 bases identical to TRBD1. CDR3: CASSRGQGNYEQYF. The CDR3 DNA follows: TGTGCCAGCAGCCGGGGACAGGGGAACTACGAGCAGTACTTC.